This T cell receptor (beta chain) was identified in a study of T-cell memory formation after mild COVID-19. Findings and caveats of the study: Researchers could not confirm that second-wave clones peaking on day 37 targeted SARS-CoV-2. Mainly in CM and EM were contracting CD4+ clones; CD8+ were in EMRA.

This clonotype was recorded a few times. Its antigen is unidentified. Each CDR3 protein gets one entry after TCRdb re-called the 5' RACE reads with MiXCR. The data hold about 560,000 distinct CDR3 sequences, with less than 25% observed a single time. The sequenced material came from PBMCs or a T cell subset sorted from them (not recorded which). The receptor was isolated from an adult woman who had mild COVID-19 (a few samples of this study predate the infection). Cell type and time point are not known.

The CDR3 sequence is CASSLAGTVNPANYGYTF. CDR3 nucleotides: TGTGCCAGCAGCTTAGCCGGGACAGTTAACCCAGCTAACTATGGCTACACCTTC. The chain links TRBV7-9 to TRBJ1-2; 7 bases are a match to TRBD1. The CDR3 contains 18 residues. Germline assignment: CDR1 SEHNR and CDR2 FQNEAQ (reference sequence). Unmatched junction bases numbered 10, after V lost 0 bases and J lost 0 bases. The variable domain in full, completed from reference TRBV7-9 and TRBJ1-2, reads DTGVSQNPRHKITKRGQNVTFRCDPISEHNRLYWYRQTLGQGPEFLTYFQNEAQLEKSRLLSDRFSAERPKGSFSTLEIQRTEQGDSAMYLCASSLAGTVNPANYGYTFGSGTRLTVV.